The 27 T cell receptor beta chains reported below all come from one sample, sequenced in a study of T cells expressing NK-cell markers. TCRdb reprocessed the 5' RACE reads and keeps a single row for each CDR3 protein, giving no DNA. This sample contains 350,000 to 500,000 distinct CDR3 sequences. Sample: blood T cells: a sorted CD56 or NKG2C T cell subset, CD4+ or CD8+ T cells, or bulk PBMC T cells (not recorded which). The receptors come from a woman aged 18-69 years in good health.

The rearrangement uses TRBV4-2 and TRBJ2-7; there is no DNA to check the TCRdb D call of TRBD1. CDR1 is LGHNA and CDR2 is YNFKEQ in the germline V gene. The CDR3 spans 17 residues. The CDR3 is CASSQEGRLVSSYEQYF.

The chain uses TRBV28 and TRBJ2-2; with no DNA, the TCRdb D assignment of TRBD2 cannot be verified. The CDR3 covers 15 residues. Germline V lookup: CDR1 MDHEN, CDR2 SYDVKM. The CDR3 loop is CAAPSALAGMGELFF.

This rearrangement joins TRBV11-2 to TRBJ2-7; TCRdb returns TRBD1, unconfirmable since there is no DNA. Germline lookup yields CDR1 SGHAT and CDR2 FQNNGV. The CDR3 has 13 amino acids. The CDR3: CASSFPQGSEQYF.

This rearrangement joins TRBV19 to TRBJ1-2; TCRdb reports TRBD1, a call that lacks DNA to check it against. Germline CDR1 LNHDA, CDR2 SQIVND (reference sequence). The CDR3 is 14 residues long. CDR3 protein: CASSPNDRTYGYTF. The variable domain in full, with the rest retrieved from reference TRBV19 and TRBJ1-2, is DGGITQSPKYLFRKEGQNVTLSCEQNLNHDAMYWYRQDPGQGLRLIYYSQIVNDFQKGDIAEGYSVSREKKESFPLTVTSAQKNPTAFYLCASSPNDRTYGYTFGSGTRLTVV.

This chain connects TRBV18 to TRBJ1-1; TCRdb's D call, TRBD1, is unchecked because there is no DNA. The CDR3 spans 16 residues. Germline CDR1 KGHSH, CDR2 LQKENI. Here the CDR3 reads CASSPAGQGGSTEAFF.

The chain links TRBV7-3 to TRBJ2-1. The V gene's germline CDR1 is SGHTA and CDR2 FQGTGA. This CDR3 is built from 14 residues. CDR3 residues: CASSLIGTYNEQFF.

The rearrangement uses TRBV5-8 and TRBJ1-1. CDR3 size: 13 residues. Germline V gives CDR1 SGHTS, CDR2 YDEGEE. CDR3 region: CASSLGSWTEAFF.

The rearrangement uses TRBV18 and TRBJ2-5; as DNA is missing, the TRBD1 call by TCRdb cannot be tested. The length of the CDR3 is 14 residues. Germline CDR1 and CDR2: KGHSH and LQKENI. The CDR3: CASSPRDGQETQYF. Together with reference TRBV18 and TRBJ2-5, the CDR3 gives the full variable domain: NAGVMQNPRHLVRRRGQEARLRCSPMKGHSHVYWYRQLPEEGLKFMVYLQKENIIDESGMPKERFSAEFPKEGPSILRIQQVVRGDSAAYFCASSPRDGQETQYFGPGTRLLVL.

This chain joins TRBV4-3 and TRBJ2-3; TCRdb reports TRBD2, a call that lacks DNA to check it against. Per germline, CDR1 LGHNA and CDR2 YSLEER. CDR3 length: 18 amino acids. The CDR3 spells CASSQNPPEREFQDTQYF.

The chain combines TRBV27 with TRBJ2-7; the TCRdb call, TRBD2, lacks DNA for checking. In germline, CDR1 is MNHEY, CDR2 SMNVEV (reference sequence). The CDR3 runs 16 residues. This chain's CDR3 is CASSFLGLAGGYEQYF.

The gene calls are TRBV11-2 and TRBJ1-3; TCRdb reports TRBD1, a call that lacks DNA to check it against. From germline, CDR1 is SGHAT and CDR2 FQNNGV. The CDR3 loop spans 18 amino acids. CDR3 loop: CASSSRGTGGLGGNTIYF.

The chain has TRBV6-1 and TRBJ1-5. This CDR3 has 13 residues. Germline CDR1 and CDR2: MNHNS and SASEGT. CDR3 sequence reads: CASRDRRNQPQHF.

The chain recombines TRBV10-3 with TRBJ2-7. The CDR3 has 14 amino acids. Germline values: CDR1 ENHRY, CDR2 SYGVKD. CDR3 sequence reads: CAISEDPTGYEQYF.

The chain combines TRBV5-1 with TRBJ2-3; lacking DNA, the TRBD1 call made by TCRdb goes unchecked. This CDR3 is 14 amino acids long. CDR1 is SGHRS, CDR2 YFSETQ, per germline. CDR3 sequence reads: CASTWGGPTDTQYF.

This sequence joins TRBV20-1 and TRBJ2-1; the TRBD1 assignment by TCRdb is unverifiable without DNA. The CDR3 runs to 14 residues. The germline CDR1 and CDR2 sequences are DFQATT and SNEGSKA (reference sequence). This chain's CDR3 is CSASGTPLGNEQFF.

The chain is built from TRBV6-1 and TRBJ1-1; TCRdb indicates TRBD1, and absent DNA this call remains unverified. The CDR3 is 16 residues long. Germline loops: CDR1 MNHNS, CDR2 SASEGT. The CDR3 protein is CASTQTLGRADTEAFF.

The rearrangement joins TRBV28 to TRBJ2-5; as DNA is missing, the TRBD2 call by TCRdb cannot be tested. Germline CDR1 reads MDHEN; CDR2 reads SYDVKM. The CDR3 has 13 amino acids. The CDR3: CASKERIQETQYF.

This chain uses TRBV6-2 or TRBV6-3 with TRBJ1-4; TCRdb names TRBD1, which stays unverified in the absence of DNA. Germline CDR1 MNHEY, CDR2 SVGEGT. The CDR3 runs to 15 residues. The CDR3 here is CASSAGEKGNEKLFF.

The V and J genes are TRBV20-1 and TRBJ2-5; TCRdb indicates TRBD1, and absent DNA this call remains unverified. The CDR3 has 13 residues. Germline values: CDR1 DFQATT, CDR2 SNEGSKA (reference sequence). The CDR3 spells CSAIFRGPETQYF.

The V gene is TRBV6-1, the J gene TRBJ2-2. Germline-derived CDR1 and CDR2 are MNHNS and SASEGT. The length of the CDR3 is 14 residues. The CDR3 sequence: CATYIRLDTGELFF.

The CDR3 here is CASSPQGGETEAFF. The chain links TRBV5-1 to TRBJ1-1; TCRdb's assignment of TRBD1 cannot be checked, as there is no DNA. In germline, CDR1 is SGHRS, CDR2 YFSETQ. This CDR3 region has 14 residues.

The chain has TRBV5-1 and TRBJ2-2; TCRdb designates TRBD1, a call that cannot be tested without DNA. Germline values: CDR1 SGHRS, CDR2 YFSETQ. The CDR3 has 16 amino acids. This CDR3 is CASGPHGNSNTGELFF.

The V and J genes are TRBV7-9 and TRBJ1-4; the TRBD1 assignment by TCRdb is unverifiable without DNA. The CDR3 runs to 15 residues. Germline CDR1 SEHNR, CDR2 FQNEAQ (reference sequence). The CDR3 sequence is CASSFRTNSNEKLFF.

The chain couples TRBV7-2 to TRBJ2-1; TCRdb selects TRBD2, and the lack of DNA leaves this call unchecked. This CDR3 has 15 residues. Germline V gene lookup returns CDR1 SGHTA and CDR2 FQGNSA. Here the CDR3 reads CASSQEAGGPNEQFF. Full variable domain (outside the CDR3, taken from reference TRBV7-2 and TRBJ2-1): GAGVSQSPSNKVTEKGKDVELRCDPISGHTALYWYRQSLGQGLEFLIYFQGNSAPDKSGLPSDRFSAERTGGSVSTLTIQRTQQEDSAVYLCASSQEAGGPNEQFFGPGTRLTVL.

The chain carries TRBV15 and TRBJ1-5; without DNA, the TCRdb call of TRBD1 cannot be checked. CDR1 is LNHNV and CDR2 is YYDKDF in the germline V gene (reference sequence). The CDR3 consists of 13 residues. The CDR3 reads CATAGTEDQPQHF.

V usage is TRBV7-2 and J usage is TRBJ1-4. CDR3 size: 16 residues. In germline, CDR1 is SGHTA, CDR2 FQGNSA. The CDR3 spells CASSLAQGSGSEKLFF.

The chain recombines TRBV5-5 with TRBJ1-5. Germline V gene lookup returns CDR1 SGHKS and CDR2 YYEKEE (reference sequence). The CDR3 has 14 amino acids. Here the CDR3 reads CASSQDGSNQPQHF. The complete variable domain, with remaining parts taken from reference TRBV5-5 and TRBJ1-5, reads DAGVTQSPTHLIKTRGQQVTLRCSPISGHKSVSWYQQVLGQGPQFIFQYYEKEERGRGNFPDRFSARQFPNYSSELNVNALLLGDSALYLCASSQDGSNQPQHFGDGTRLSIL.